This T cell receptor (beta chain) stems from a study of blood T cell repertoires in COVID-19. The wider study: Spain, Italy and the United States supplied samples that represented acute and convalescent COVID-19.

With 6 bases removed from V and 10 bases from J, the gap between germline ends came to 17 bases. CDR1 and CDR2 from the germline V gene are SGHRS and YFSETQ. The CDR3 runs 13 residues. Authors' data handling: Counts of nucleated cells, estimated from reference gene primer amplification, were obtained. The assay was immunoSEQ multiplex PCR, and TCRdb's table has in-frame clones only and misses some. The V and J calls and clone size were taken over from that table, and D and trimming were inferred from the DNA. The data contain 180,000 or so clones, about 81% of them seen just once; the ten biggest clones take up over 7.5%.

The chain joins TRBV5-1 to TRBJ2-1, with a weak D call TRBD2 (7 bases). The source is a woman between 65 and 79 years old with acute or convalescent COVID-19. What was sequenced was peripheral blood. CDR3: CASNRGAGAEQFF. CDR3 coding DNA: TGCGCCAGCAATCGGGGGGCCGGCGCCGAGCAGTTCTTC.